The 3 T cell receptor beta chains below were found in one sample sequenced in a study of cytomegalovirus exposure and HLA in healthy donors. Using immunoSEQ multiplex PCR, the repertoire was profiled, and TCRdb retains in-frame clones only, with some absent. Among a few hundred thousand clones listed, 88% were seen once. The sequenced material came from PBMCs. Receptors originate from a man aged 30 to 39 in good health and CMV-seronegative.

J is TRBJ2-7 and V is TRBV15; 9 positions match TRBD1. Germline loops: CDR1 LNHNV, CDR2 YYDKDF (reference sequence). The CDR3 loop spans 15 amino acids. Trimming at V came to 5 bases and at J to 3 bases, leaving 8 bases not matched to a gene. DNA of the CDR3: TGTGCCACCAGCCAGAACAGGGGGCCGAACTACGAGCAGTACTTC. This gives the protein CATSQNRGPNYEQYF.

This chain links TRBV30 with TRBJ1-2, with D hard to call. The CDR3 length is 15 residues. CDR1 and CDR2 (germline): GTSNPN, SVGIG (reference sequence). Trimming shortened V by 1 base and J by 4 bases, and 16 bases separated the two germline ends. CDR3 DNA: TGTGCCTGGAGTGGGCTTACATCTCTTTTCTATGGCTACACCTTC. Its translation: CAWSGLTSLFYGYTF.

The chain recombines TRBV6-6 with TRBJ1-1; no firm D call. From germline, CDR1 is MNHNY and CDR2 SVGAGI (reference sequence). The CDR3 has 11 amino acids. Trimming removed 8 bases at V and 5 bases at J, with 9 bases between. The CDR3 sequence: CASLLLTEAFF. In DNA form, the CDR3 reads TGTGCCAGCCTACTACTGACTGAAGCTTTCTTT.